The T cell receptor (beta chain) described here comes from a study of blood T cell repertoires in COVID-19. Study overall: Spain, Italy and the United States supplied samples that represented acute and convalescent COVID-19. PBMCs, B-cell-depleted T cells, or T cells provided the cDNA or gDNA that made up the material.

Per the germline V gene, CDR1 is SNHLY and CDR2 is FYNNEI. The CDR3 runs 19 residues. V was pared by 0 bases and J by 0 bases, with 11 bases of the junction left unmatched. As processed by the authors: Researchers report that nucleated cell counts were estimated from reference gene primer amplification. Sequencing used immunoSEQ multiplex PCR; TCRdb keeps in-frame clones, though not all of them. D and trimming come from the DNA, and the V and J calls and clone size come from that table. The table records some 100,000 clones, around 85% of them present only once. The clonotype comes from a man between 65 and 85 years old who had recovered from COVID-19. The source material was peripheral blood. The gene calls are TRBV2 and TRBJ1-1; 9 bases are shared with TRBD1. In DNA, the CDR3 is TGTGCCAGCAGTGAAGCTGCCCTGGGACAGGGTTATGTGAACACTGAAGCTTTCTTT. This codes for CASSEAALGQGYVNTEAFF.